Below, 20 T cell receptor beta chains from the same sample are listed, as sequenced in a study of identical twins' blood T cells. TCRdb analysed the 5' RACE reads with MiXCR anew, one entry per CDR3 protein. The sample has 400,000 or so distinct CDR3 sequences; approximately 30% are singletons. Sequenced input: PBMCs. The source is a woman aged 18 to 55 in good health.

This clonotype showed up just a few times. Here the CDR3 reads CASSYGPRAHLINQPQHF. The DNA for the CDR3 is TGTGCCAGCAGTTACGGACCGAGGGCTCACCTCATCAATCAGCCCCAGCATTTT. The chain carries TRBV6-2 or TRBV6-3 and TRBJ1-5; D is uncertain. The length of the CDR3 is 18 residues. Germline V gene data show CDR1 as MNHEY and CDR2 as SVGEGT. Trimming removed 2 bases at V and 3 bases at J, with 20 bases between.

The chain has TRBV9 and TRBJ1-2; a possible D gene is TRBD1 (5 bases). This CDR3 comprises 15 residues. V was cut by 4 bases and J by 4 bases, with 17 bases left in between. Looked up from germline, CDR1 is SGDLS and CDR2 is YYNGEE. CDR3 nucleotide sequence: TGTGCCAGCAGCACCACCGGGGGGAGCGGCTATGGCTACACCTTC. Its translation: CASSTTGGSGYGYTF.

The V gene is TRBV5-4, the J gene TRBJ2-1; D gene ambiguous. V was cut by 1 base and J by 8 bases, with 10 bases left in between. The CDR3 is made up of 13 amino acids. Per germline, CDR1 SGHNT and CDR2 YYREEE (reference sequence). The CDR3 region has the DNA TGTGCCAGCAGCTTGAGGGTCCGGGATGAGCAGTTCTTC. Its protein is CASSLRVRDEQFF. The full variable domain, with the rest looked up from reference TRBV5-4 and TRBJ2-1, is ETGVTQSPTHLIKTRGQQVTLRCSSQSGHNTVSWYQQALGQGPQFIFQYYREEENGRGNFPPRFSGLQFPNYSSELNVNALELDDSALYLCASSLRVRDEQFFGPGTRLTVL.

The chain combines TRBV20-1 with TRBJ2-2, with 8 positions matching TRBD2. In germline, CDR1 is DFQATT, CDR2 SNEGSKA (reference sequence). V lost 0 bases and J lost 3; bases outside the gene matches: 6. The CDR3 totals 16 residues. The CDR3, as DNA: TGCAGTGCTAGAGATCAGGCAGCGGGGGACACCGGGGAGCTGTTTTTT. It specifies CSARDQAAGDTGELFF.

The genes are TRBV29-1 and TRBJ1-1; weak D call: TRBD1 (5 bases). Germline values: CDR1 SQVTM, CDR2 ANQGSEA. CDR3 length: 16 residues. The ends were cut back, 7 bases at V and 0 bases at J, with 21 bases in the middle. The CDR3 here is CSGVGGVDSVNTEAFF. Here the CDR3 DNA reads TGCAGCGGCGTCGGGGGGGTTGACAGCGTGAACACTGAAGCTTTCTTT.

This clonotype was recorded at least ten times. The chain links TRBV4-1 to TRBJ1-3; D may be TRBD1 (5 bases). This CDR3 has 17 amino acids. V dropped 2 bases and J dropped 0 bases, with 14 bases sitting between them. Per the germline V gene, CDR1 is MGHRA and CDR2 is YSYEKL. CDR3 nucleotides: TGCGCCAGCAGCCAAAGGGCAGGACAAGCCTCTGGAAACACCATATATTTT. It codes for CASSQRAGQASGNTIYF.

This clonotype was counted at least ten times. This sequence joins TRBV4-3 and TRBJ2-3; TRBD2 agrees at 10 bases. The CDR3 is made up of 16 amino acids. The trim removed 0 bases at V and 2 bases at J, leaving 2 bases unmatched. Per the germline V gene, CDR1 is LGHNA and CDR2 is YSLEER. The CDR3 DNA reads TGCGCCAGCAGCCAAGATCTAGCGGGGGCCACAGATACGCAGTATTTT. This gives the protein CASSQDLAGATDTQYF.

V and J are TRBV27 and TRBJ2-1; 8 nucleotides match TRBD2. Germline V gene sequence: CDR1 MNHEY, CDR2 SMNVEV (reference sequence). Trimming at V came to 6 bases and at J to 12 bases, leaving 16 bases not matched to a gene. The CDR3 spans 15 residues. The CDR3 DNA is TGTGCCAGCAGCCCGACTAGCGTCAACGCCATAGTGCAGTTCTTC. Its translation is CASSPTSVNAIVQFF.

This clonotype was detected only a few times. The chain carries TRBV6-5 and TRBJ2-4; D not certain. With 5 bases removed from V and 0 bases from J, the gap between germline ends came to 8 bases. The V gene's germline CDR1 is MNHEY and CDR2 SVGAGI. This CDR3 contains 14 residues. The CDR3 loop is CASSRTLAKNIQYF. The CDR3 DNA reads TGTGCCAGCAGTCGTACCCTAGCCAAAAACATTCAGTACTTC.

This clonotype was seen a single time. CDR3 DNA: TGCAGTGCTAGGGTCAGGCTTCCCAATCAGCCCCAGCATTTT. This sequence encodes CSARVRLPNQPQHF. The chain combines TRBV20-1 with TRBJ1-5; the D is unclear. This CDR3 is 14 amino acids long. V was shortened by 3 bases and J by 3 bases, with 12 bases between the two germline ends. From germline, CDR1 is DFQATT and CDR2 SNEGSKA (reference sequence).

This clonotype was found a few times. The rearrangement uses TRBV10-3 and TRBJ1-1; no firm D call. The germline V and J ends were trimmed by 6 bases and 1 base, with 9 bases remaining between them. From germline, CDR1 is ENHRY and CDR2 SYGVKD. There are 13 residues in the CDR3. Here the CDR3 reads CAIRSLGNTEAFF. The CDR3 nucleotides read TGTGCCATCAGATCCCTGGGGAACACTGAAGCTTTCTTT.

This rearrangement joins TRBV19 to TRBJ2-1, with TRBD1 as a possible D gene (5 bases). The germline V and J ends were trimmed by 10 bases and 4 bases, with 11 bases remaining between them. CDR3 length equals 12 residues. Germline loops: CDR1 LNHDA, CDR2 SQIVND (reference sequence). The CDR3 DNA reads TGTGCCACACAACAGGCTTACAATGAGCAGTTCTTC. This codes for CATQQAYNEQFF.

The chain employs TRBV20-1 and TRBJ2-2; no firm D call. The CDR3 extends over 13 amino acids. V dropped 8 bases and J dropped 1 base, with 11 bases sitting between them. CDR1 is DFQATT and CDR2 is SNEGSKA in the germline V gene (reference sequence). CDR3 coding DNA: TGCAGTTCCAACCTAGGGAACACCGGGGAGCTGTTTTTT. This translates into CSSNLGNTGELFF.

V and J are TRBV10-3 and TRBJ2-1; D unclear. The CDR3 contains 15 residues. Germline CDR1 and CDR2: ENHRY and SYGVKD. The V and J ends lost 2 bases and 0 bases respectively, with 8 bases between them. The CDR3 region is CAISEVISSYNEQFF. The CDR3 DNA follows: TGTGCCATCAGTGAGGTAATAAGCTCCTACAATGAGCAGTTCTTC.

V and J are TRBV5-1 and TRBJ1-1; D call uncertain. The CDR3 is made up of 15 amino acids. The germline V and J ends were trimmed by 0 bases and 6 bases, with 15 bases remaining between them. Per the germline V gene, CDR1 is SGHRS and CDR2 is YFSETQ. CDR3 nucleotide sequence: TGCGCCAGCAGCTTGGTGGGCGGCTCAAGCGCTGAAGCTTTCTTT. It is translated as CASSLVGGSSAEAFF.

The rearrangement joins TRBV27 to TRBJ1-2, with a tentative D call TRBD1 (5 bases). Looked up from germline, CDR1 is MNHEY and CDR2 is SMNVEV (reference sequence). The CDR3 is made up of 14 amino acids. Trimming cost V 7 bases and J 0 bases, with 12 bases left between them. CDR3 bases: TGTGCCAGCATGTCGGGGGTAGCTAACTATGGCTACACCTTC. Protein product: CASMSGVANYGYTF.

This sequence joins TRBV5-5 and TRBJ1-2; D is ambiguous. CDR1 and CDR2 (germline): SGHKS, YYEKEE (reference sequence). Trimming took 2 bases from V and 10 from J, leaving 18 bases between them. The CDR3 contains 14 residues. CDR3 nucleotides: TGTGCCAGCAGCTTTGAGTTTGGGGAAAGGTCCTACACCTTC. Translated, it gives CASSFEFGERSYTF.

The chain carries TRBV6-2 or TRBV6-3 and TRBJ1-1; D gene unclear. Trimming took off 2 bases at V and 4 bases at J, with 11 bases between the two ends. The CDR3 is made up of 14 amino acids. The germline CDR1 and CDR2 sequences are MNHEY and SVGEGT. CDR3 sequence reads: CASSYGRASTEAFF. The CDR3 nucleotides read TGTGCCAGCAGTTACGGGCGGGCGAGCACTGAAGCTTTCTTT.

Worth noting for this clonotype: A much larger clone lies a single base off, so this may be a read error. This chain joins TRBV6-5 and TRBJ2-7; D not certain. The CDR3 has 11 residues. V lost 6 bases, J lost 2 bases, and 5 bases lay in between. Germline V gene lookup returns CDR1 MNHEY and CDR2 SVGAGI. The CDR3 nucleotides read TGTGCCAGCAGGATGACCTACGAGCAGTACTTC. Amino acids: CASRMTYEQYF.

The chain is built from TRBV20-1 and TRBJ2-3; 7 bases are a match to TRBD2. CDR1 is DFQATT, CDR2 SNEGSKA, per germline (reference sequence). Germline trimming cut 6 bases from V and 4 bases from J; bases unmatched to any gene: 10. CDR3 length: 14 amino acids. The CDR3 is CSAGGTLTADTQYF. The CDR3 DNA sequence: TGCAGTGCCGGGGGGACTCTTACAGCAGATACGCAGTATTTT.